This T cell receptor beta chain was obtained from a study of shared clonotypes between healthy human individuals. Only CD45RO-negative cells positively selected for CCR7 counted as naive CD8 cells, so terminally differentiated effector memory CD45RA+ cells were excluded. Germline V CDR1 and CDR2: SNHLY, FYNNEI. The length of the CDR3 is 17 residues. V shed 5 bases and J 1 base; nucleotides not matched to a gene: 9. Using immunoSEQ multiplex PCR, the repertoire was profiled, and TCRdb retains in-frame clones only, with some absent. The sample gives 600,000 or so clones, roughly 95% of which show up once; 0.095% to 0.14% is in the top ten.

This sequence originates from a woman in her 30s in good health. Sequenced input: naive CD8+ T cells sorted from blood. The genes are TRBV2 and TRBJ2-7; 12 positions agree with TRBD1. The CDR3 DNA follows: TGTGCCAGCAGTTGGGGGACAGGGGGCCGACCATCCTACGAGCAGTACTTC. This gives the protein CASSWGTGGRPSYEQYF.